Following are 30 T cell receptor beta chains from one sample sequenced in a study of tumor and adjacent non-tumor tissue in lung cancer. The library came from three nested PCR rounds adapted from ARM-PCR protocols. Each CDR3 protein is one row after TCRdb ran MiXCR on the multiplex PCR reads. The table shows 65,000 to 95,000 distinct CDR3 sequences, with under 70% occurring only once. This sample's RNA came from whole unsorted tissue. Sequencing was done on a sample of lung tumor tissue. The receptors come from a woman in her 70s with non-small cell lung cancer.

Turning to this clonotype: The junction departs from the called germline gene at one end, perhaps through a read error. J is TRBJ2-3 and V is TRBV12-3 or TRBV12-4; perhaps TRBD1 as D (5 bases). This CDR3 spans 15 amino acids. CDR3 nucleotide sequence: TGTGCCGGCAGTTTGGTGGACCAAGGGGCAGATACGCAGTATTTT. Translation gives CAGSLVDQGADTQYF.

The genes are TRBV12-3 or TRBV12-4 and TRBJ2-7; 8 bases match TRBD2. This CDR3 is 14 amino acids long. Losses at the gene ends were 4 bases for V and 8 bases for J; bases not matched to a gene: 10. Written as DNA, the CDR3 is TGTGCCAGCAGTTGGACTAGCCTTGTGGACAAGCAGTACTTC. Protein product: CASSWTSLVDKQYF.

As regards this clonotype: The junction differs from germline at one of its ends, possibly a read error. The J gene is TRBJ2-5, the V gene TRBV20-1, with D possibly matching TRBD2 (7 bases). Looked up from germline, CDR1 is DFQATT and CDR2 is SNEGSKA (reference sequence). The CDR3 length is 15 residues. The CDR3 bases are TGCAGTGCTAGAGGTGCGGGGGCAGAGGCGGAGACCCAGCACTTC. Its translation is CSARGAGAEAETQHF.

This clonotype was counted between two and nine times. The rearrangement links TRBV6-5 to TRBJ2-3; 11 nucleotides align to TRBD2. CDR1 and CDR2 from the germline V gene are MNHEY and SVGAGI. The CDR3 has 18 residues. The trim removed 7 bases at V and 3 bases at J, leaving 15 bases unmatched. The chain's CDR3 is CASMVALGTSGYTDTQYF. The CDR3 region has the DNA TGTGCCAGCATGGTTGCCTTAGGGACTAGCGGATATACAGATACGCAGTATTTT.

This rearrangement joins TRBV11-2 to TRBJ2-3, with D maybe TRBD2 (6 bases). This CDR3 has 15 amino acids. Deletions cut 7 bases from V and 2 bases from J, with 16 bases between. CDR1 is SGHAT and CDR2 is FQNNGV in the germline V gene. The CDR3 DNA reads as TGTGCCAGCAACTTCATTAGCGGTACCACAGATACGCAGTATTTT. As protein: CASNFISGTTDTQYF.

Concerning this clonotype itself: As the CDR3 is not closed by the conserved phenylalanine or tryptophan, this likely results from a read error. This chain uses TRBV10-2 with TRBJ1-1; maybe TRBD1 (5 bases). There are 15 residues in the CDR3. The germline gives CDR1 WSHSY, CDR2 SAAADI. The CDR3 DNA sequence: TGCGCCAGCAGTGAAGTCAGGGTAATGAACACTGGAGCTTTCTCT. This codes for CASSEVRVMNTGAFS.

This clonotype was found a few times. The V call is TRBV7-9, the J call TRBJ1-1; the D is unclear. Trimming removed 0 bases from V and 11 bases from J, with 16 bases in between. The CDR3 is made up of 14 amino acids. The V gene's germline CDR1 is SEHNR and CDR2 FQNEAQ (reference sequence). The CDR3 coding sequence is TGTGCCAGCAGCTTAGCCTCCTCCACCTTTTTGGCTTTCTTT. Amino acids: CASSLASSTFLAFF.

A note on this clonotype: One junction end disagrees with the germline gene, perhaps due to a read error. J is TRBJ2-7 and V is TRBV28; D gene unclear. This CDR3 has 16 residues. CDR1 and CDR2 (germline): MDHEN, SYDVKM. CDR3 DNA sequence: TGTGCCAACAGTTTCTTTGGGCGTGAAGCTCTCTACGAGCAGTACTTC. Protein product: CANSFFGREALYEQYF.

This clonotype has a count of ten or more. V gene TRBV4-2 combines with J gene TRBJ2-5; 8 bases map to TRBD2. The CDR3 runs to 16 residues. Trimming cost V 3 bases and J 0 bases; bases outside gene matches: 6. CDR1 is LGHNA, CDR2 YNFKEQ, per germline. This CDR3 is CASSQASGPNQETQYF. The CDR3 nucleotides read TGTGCCAGCAGCCAGGCTAGCGGGCCCAACCAAGAGACCCAGTACTTC.

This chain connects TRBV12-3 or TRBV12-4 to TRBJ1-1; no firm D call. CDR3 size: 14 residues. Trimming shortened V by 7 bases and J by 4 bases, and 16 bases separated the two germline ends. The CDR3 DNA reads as TGTGCCAGCACCCGTAGTGCGGTGGGCACTGAAGCTTTCTTT. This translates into CASTRSAVGTEAFF.

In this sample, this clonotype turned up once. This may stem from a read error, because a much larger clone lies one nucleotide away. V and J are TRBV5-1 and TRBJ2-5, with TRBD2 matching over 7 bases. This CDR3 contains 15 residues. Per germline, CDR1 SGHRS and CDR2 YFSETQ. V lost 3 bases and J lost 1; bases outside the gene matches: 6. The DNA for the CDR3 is TGCGCCAGCAGCTCGTGGGCTAGCGGCCAAGAGACCCAGTACTTC. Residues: CASSSWASGQETQYF.

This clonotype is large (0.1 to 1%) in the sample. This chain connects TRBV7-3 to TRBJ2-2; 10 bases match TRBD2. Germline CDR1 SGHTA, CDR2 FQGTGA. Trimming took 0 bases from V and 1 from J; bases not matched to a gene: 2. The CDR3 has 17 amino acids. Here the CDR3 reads CASSLTPSGRNTGELFF. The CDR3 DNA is TGTGCCAGCAGCTTAACCCCTAGCGGGAGGAACACCGGGGAGCTGTTTTTT.

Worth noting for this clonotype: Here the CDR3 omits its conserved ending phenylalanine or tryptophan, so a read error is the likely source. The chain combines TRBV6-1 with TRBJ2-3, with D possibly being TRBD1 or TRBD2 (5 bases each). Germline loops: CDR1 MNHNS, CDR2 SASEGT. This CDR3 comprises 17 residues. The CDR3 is CASSEARGPQRSDTQYY. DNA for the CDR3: TGTGCCAGTAGTGAAGCCCGGGGACCTCAAAGATCAGATACGCAGTATTAT.

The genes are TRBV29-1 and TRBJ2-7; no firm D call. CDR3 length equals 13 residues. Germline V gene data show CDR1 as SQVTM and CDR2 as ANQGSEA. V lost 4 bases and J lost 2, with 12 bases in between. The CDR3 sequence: CSVGASAPYEQYF. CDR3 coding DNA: TGCAGCGTTGGGGCTAGTGCCCCCTACGAGCAGTACTTC.

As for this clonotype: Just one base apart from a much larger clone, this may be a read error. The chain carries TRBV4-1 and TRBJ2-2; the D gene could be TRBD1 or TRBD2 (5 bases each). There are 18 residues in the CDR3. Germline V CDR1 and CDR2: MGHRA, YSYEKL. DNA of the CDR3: TGCGCCAGCAGCCAAGTCTTTCGGGGCTCGGGGAACATCGGGGAGCTGTTTTTT. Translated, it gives CASSQVFRGSGNIGELFF.

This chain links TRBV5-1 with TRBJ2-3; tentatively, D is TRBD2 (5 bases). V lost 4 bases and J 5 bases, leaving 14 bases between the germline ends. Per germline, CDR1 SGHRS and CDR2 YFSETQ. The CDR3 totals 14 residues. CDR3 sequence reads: CASSDLTGKDTQYF. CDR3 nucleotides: TGCGCCAGCAGCGACCTAACGGGAAAAGATACGCAGTATTTT.

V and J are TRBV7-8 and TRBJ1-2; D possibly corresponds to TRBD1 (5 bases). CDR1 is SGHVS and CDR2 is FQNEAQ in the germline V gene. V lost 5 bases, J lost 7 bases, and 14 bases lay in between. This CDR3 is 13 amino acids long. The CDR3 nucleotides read TGTGCCAGCAGCATTGGGGCCTCCCGTGGCTACACCTTC. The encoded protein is CASSIGASRGYTF. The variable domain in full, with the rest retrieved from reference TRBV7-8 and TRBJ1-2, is GAGVSQSPRYKVAKRGQDVALRCDPISGHVSLFWYQQALGQGPEFLTYFQNEAQLDKSGLPSDRFFAERPEGSVSTLKIQRTQQEDSAVYLCASSIGASRGYTFGSGTRLTVV.

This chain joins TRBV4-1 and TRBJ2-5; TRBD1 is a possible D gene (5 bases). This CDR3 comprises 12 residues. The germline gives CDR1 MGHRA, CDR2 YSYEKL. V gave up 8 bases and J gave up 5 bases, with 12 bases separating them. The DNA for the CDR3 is TGCGCCAGCTTAGGACATTCCGAGACCCAGTACTTC. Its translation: CASLGHSETQYF.

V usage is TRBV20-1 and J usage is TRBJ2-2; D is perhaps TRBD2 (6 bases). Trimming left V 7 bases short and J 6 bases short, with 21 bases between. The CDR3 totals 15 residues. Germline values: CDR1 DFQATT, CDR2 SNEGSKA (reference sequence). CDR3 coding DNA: TGCAGTGTTAACGCTGACGGGAGTGTATCCGGGGAGCTGTTTTTT. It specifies CSVNADGSVSGELFF.

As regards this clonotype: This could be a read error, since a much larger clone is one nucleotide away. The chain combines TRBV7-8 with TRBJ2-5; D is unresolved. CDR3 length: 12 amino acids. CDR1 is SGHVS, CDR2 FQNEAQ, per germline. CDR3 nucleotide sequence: TGTCCCAGCAGCTTAGGCACAGAGACCCAGTACTTC. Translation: CPSSLGTETQYF. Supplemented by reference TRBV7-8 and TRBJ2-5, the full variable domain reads GAGVSQSPRYKVAKRGQDVALRCDPISGHVSLFWYQQALGQGPEFLTYFQNEAQLDKSGLPSDRFFAERPEGSVSTLKIQRTQQEDSAVYLCPSSLGTETQYFGPGTRLLVL.

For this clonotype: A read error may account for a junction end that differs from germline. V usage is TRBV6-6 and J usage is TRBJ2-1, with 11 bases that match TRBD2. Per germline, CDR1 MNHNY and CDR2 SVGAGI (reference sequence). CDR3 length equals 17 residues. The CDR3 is CASSYLKRLAGNNEQFF. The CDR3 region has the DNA TGTGCCAGCAGTTACCTTAAACGACTAGCGGGAAACAATGAGCAGTTCTTT.

CDR3 loop: CASSLLTGGALAGITDTQYF. DNA of the CDR3: TGTGCCAGCAGCTTGCTGACAGGGGGGGCCCTAGCGGGAATCACAGATACGCAGTATTTT. The chain employs TRBV5-5 and TRBJ2-3, with D perhaps assigned TRBD1 or TRBD2 (9 bases each). The V gene's germline CDR1 is SGHKS and CDR2 YYEKEE (reference sequence). V lost 1 base to trimming and J lost 2 bases, with 26 bases between them. The CDR3 is 20 residues long.

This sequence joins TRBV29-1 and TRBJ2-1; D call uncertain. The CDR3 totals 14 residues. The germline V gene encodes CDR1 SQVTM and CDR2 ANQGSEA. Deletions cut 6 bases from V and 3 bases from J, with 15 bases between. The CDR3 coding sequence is TGCAGCGTCGATCCCGGTTTTAGCTACAATGAGCAGTTCTTC. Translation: CSVDPGFSYNEQFF.

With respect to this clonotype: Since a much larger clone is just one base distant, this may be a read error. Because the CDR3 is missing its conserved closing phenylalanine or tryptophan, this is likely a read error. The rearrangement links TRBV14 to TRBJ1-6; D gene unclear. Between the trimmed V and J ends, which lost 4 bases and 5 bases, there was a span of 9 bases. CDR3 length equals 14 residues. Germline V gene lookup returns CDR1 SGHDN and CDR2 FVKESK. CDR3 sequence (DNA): TGTGCCAGCAGCCGAATCCCTGATAATTCACCCCTCCACTCT. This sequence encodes CASSRIPDNSPLHS.

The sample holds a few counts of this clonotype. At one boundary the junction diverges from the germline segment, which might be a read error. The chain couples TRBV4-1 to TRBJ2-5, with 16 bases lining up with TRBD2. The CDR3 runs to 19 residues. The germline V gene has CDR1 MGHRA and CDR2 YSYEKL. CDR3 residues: CASSHPGLAGGPGQETRYF. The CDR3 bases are TGCGCTAGCAGCCATCCGGGACTAGCGGGAGGGCCGGGGCAAGAGACCCGGTACTTC.

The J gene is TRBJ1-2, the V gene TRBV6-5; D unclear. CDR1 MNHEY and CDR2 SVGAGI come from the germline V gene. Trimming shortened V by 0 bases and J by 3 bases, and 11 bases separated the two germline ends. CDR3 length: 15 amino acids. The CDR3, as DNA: TGTGCCAGCAGTTACTCGATGGTGGAAGACTATGGCTACACCTTC. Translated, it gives CASSYSMVEDYGYTF.

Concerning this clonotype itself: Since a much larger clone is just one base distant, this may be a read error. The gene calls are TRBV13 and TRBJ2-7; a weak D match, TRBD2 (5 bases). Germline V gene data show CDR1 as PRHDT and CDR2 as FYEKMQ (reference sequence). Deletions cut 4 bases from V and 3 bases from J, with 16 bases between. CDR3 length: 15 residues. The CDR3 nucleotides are TGTGCCAGCAGCTACCGGAGGCTAGTAGACTACGAGCAGTACTTC. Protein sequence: CASSYRRLVDYEQYF.

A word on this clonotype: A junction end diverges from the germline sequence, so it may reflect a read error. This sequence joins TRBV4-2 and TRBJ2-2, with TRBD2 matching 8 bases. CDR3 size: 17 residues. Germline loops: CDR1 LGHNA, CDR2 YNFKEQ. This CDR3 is CASRHDYSGENNGELFF. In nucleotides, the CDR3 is TGTGCCAGCAGACATGACTATAGCGGGGAAAACAACGGGGAGCTGTTTTTT.

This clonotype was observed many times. CDR3 residues: CAIREPTGRTEAFF. In DNA form, the CDR3 reads TGTGCCATCAGAGAACCGACAGGGAGGACTGAAGCTTTCTTT. This chain connects TRBV10-3 to TRBJ1-1; 7 nucleotides match TRBD1. From germline, CDR1 is ENHRY and CDR2 SYGVKD. The CDR3 length is 14 residues. The junction had 9 bases not matched to a gene; V was cut back by 6 bases and J by 5 bases.

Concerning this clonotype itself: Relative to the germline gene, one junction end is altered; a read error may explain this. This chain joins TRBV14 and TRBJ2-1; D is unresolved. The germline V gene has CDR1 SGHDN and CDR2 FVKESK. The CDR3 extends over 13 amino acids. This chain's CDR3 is CASNQDLSRNRFF. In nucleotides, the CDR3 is TGCGCCAGCAACCAAGATCTGAGCAGGAATAGGTTCTTC.